Presented here are 31 T cell receptor beta chains from one specimen sequenced in a study of PD-1 blockade in classical Hodgkin lymphoma. Every patient relapsed after autologous stem cell transplantation, and brentuximab vedotin exposure varied. Sequenced by immunoSEQ multiplex PCR; TCRdb stores in-frame clones only, minus some. The table includes about 110,000 clones, roughly nine tenths detected once. The sequences come from peripheral blood mononuclear cells (PBMCs), collected before the second cycle of nivolumab. Receptor source: a human donor with classical Hodgkin lymphoma.

The CDR3 bases are TGTGCCAGCGGAGTGGGAATTCGGACCGGGGAGCTGTTTTTT. This translates into CASGVGIRTGELFF. V and J are TRBV27 and TRBJ2-2; unclear D gene. Germline assignment: CDR1 MNHEY and CDR2 SMNVEV (reference sequence). This CDR3 region has 14 residues. Trimming cost V 8 bases and J 5 bases, with 15 bases left between them.

The CDR3 DNA reads as TGTGCCAGTAGTATTCGGCACAGTCTCTACGAGCAGTACTTC. It specifies CASSIRHSLYEQYF. J is TRBJ2-7 and V is TRBV19; the D is unclear. Per germline, CDR1 LNHDA and CDR2 SQIVND (reference sequence). This CDR3 has 14 residues. V shed 3 bases and J shed 3 bases, with 12 bases lying between them.

This rearrangement joins TRBV28 to TRBJ2-7, with unresolved D. CDR3 size: 13 residues. Germline assignment: CDR1 MDHEN and CDR2 SYDVKM. The V end lost 6 bases, the J end lost 2 bases, and 11 bases lay between the germline ends. CDR3 amino acids: CASRLQGPYEQYF. The CDR3 region has the DNA TGTGCCAGCAGGCTACAAGGGCCCTACGAGCAGTACTTC.

The count of this clone is one. This rearrangement joins TRBV6-5 to TRBJ2-1; TRBD2 agrees at 11 bases. The CDR3 length is 15 residues. V was clipped by 6 bases and J by 2 bases; unmatched bases: 3. CDR1 MNHEY and CDR2 SVGAGI come from the germline V gene. CDR3 sequence reads: CASRLAGGAYNEQFF. For the CDR3, the DNA is TGTGCCAGCAGGTTAGCGGGAGGGGCCTACAATGAGCAGTTCTTC.

This CDR3 reads CSVEDQGQLGNTIYF. CDR3 DNA sequence: TGCAGCGTTGAAGATCAAGGACAGCTTGGAAACACCATATATTTT. This chain joins TRBV29-1 and TRBJ1-3, with D perhaps TRBD1 (6 bases). The CDR3 contains 15 residues. CDR1 is SQVTM and CDR2 is ANQGSEA in the germline V gene. Trimming removed 0 bases at V and 3 bases at J, with 12 bases between. Variable domain in full (rest from reference TRBV29-1 and TRBJ1-3): SAVISQKPSRDICQRGTSLTIQCQVDSQVTMMFWYRQQPGQSLTLIATANQGSEATYESGFVIDKFPISRPNLTFSTLTVSNMSPEDSSIYLCSVEDQGQLGNTIYFGEGSWLTVV.

V usage is TRBV14 and J usage is TRBJ1-3, with TRBD1 as a possible D gene (6 bases). The V and J ends lost 5 bases and 0 bases respectively, with 14 bases between them. Germline CDR1 reads SGHDN; CDR2 reads FVKESK. The CDR3 extends over 16 amino acids. The DNA of the CDR3 is TGTGCCAGCAGCAGCCTACAGGGTTTCTCTGGAAACACCATATATTTT. This encodes CASSSLQGFSGNTIYF.

V gene TRBV6-1 combines with J gene TRBJ2-7, with 8 positions matching TRBD1. The CDR3 covers 14 residues. Germline CDR1 reads MNHNS; CDR2 reads SASEGT. The J segment lost 0 bases and the V segment lost 6 bases, leaving 4 bases of the junction unmatched. Here the CDR3 reads CASRRTGTSYEQYF. CDR3 nucleotide sequence: TGTGCCAGCAGAAGGACAGGGACCTCCTACGAGCAGTACTTC.

This clone was observed a few times. The J gene is TRBJ2-3, the V gene TRBV29-1, with 11 bases that match TRBD2. The CDR3 is made up of 14 amino acids. Germline V gene data show CDR1 as SQVTM and CDR2 as ANQGSEA. Germline trimming cut 6 bases from V and 5 bases from J; bases unmatched to any gene: 7. The DNA of the CDR3 is TGCAGCGTCCTTAGCGGGAGGGCCATAGATACGCAGTATTTT. It translates to CSVLSGRAIDTQYF.

The CDR3, as DNA: TGTGCCAGCAGTGTGTCACCTCGGGTTTACAATGAGCAGTTCTTC. Translated: CASSVSPRVYNEQFF. The rearrangement links TRBV6-1 to TRBJ2-1, with unresolved D. The V gene's germline CDR1 is MNHNS and CDR2 SASEGT. This CDR3 comprises 15 residues. The V and J ends lost 4 bases and 4 bases respectively, with 14 bases between them.

V usage is TRBV6-1 and J usage is TRBJ2-2; the D gene is possibly TRBD1 (5 bases). Trimming took off 4 bases at V and 0 bases at J, with 6 bases between the two ends. The CDR3 covers 14 residues. The germline V gene encodes CDR1 MNHNS and CDR2 SASEGT. The CDR3 DNA sequence: TGTGCCAGCAGTGGGACAACGAACACCGGGGAGCTGTTTTTT. Protein: CASSGTTNTGELFF.

J is TRBJ1-1 and V is TRBV7-9; D is ambiguous. The ends were cut back, 3 bases at V and 4 bases at J, with 3 bases in the middle. Germline CDR1 is SEHNR and CDR2 is FQNEAQ (reference sequence). The CDR3 totals 11 residues. This chain's CDR3 is CASSLVTEAFF. The CDR3 DNA follows: TGTGCCAGCAGCTTGGTCACTGAAGCTTTCTTT. The variable domain in full, with the rest retrieved from reference TRBV7-9 and TRBJ1-1, is DTGVSQNPRHKITKRGQNVTFRCDPISEHNRLYWYRQTLGQGPEFLTYFQNEAQLEKSRLLSDRFSAERPKGSFSTLEIQRTEQGDSAMYLCASSLVTEAFFGQGTRLTVV.

This chain uses TRBV7-9 with TRBJ2-5, with no clear D. The CDR3 contains 12 residues. V lost 1 base and J 5 bases, leaving 5 bases between the germline ends. Per germline, CDR1 SEHNR and CDR2 FQNEAQ (reference sequence). The CDR3 loop reads CASSLGRETQYF. CDR3 in DNA: TGTGCCAGCAGCTTAGGGCGGGAGACCCAGTACTTC.

The chain uses TRBV19 and TRBJ2-1; D gene unclear. CDR1 is LNHDA and CDR2 is SQIVND in the germline V gene (reference sequence). Trimming took 2 bases from V and 0 from J, leaving 8 bases between them. The CDR3 sequence is 15 residues long. This CDR3 is CASSIWTSSYNEQFF. The CDR3 DNA follows: TGTGCCAGTAGTATATGGACCAGCTCCTACAATGAGCAGTTCTTC.

J is TRBJ1-5 and V is TRBV4-2; possible D gene TRBD1, 5 bases. The CDR3 is 15 amino acids. In germline, CDR1 is LGHNA, CDR2 YNFKEQ. The ends were cut back, 0 bases at V and 6 bases at J, with 12 bases in the middle. The CDR3 loop reads CASSQDGKGTQPQHF. The CDR3 coding sequence is TGTGCCAGCAGCCAAGATGGTAAGGGGACTCAGCCCCAGCATTTT.

V is TRBV4-1 and J is TRBJ1-5; D is undetermined. This CDR3 contains 17 residues. CDR1 and CDR2 from the germline V gene are MGHRA and YSYEKL. V was clipped by 4 bases and J by 1 base, with 17 bases between them. CDR3 loop: CASSPRPTEISNQPQHF. The CDR3 DNA reads as TGCGCCAGCAGCCCCCGCCCTACAGAGATAAGCAATCAGCCCCAGCATTTT.

The V gene is TRBV7-9, the J gene TRBJ1-2, with a weak D call TRBD1 (5 bases). Trimming pared 1 base from V and 6 bases from J, leaving 18 bases between. From germline, CDR1 is SEHNR and CDR2 FQNEAQ (reference sequence). CDR3 length equals 16 residues. The CDR3 spells CASSLGGTVPGDGYTF. The CDR3, as DNA: TGTGCCAGCAGCTTAGGGGGGACGGTGCCTGGCGATGGCTACACCTTC. Full variable domain (remainder filled in from reference TRBV7-9 and TRBJ1-2): DTGVSQNPRHKITKRGQNVTFRCDPISEHNRLYWYRQTLGQGPEFLTYFQNEAQLEKSRLLSDRFSAERPKGSFSTLEIQRTEQGDSAMYLCASSLGGTVPGDGYTFGSGTRLTVV.

The J gene is TRBJ2-7, the V gene TRBV21-1; TRBD1, the table's D call, lacks a check against the DNA. TRBV21-1 is an annotated pseudogene. The CDR3 has 16 residues. The CDR3 loop is CASSNYRDRDSYEQYF. The CDR3 DNA reads as TGTGCCAGCAGCAACTATCGAGACAGGGATTCCTACGAGCAGTACTTC.

The chain links TRBV11-2 to TRBJ2-5; D might be TRBD1 or TRBD2, each matching 7 bases. In germline, CDR1 is SGHAT, CDR2 FQNNGV. Trimming stripped 1 base from V and 1 base from J, with 13 bases between. The CDR3 has 16 amino acids. The CDR3 bases are TGTGCCAGCAGCTTAGGAGGGAGGGACAGCCAAGAGACCCAGTACTTC. Translation: CASSLGGRDSQETQYF.

The rearrangement joins TRBV30 to TRBJ2-7, with D possibly being TRBD1 or TRBD2 (5 bases each). This CDR3 has 14 residues. V gave up 0 bases and J gave up 0 bases, with 9 bases separating them. Germline V gives CDR1 GTSNPN, CDR2 SVGIG (reference sequence). The DNA for the CDR3 is TGTGCCTGGAGTGTAGGGACGGACTCCTACGAGCAGTACTTC. Its translation is CAWSVGTDSYEQYF.

This chain connects TRBV30 to TRBJ1-2, with D perhaps matching TRBD1 (6 bases). CDR1 and CDR2 (germline): GTSNPN, SVGIG (reference sequence). Trimming shortened V by 1 base and J by 8 bases, and 11 bases separated the two germline ends. The CDR3 loop spans 12 amino acids. The DNA for the CDR3 is TGTGCCTGGAGTGAACAGGGCGGCGGCTACACCTTC. Translating it yields CAWSEQGGGYTF.

The gene calls are TRBV4-2 and TRBJ2-3, with 11 bases matching TRBD1. This CDR3 region has 21 residues. Germline V gives CDR1 LGHNA, CDR2 YNFKEQ. V trimming: 4 bases; J trimming: 0 bases; junction bases outside the gene matches: 18. CDR3 sequence: CASSPLRPGQGETSSTDTQYF. In nucleotides, the CDR3 is TGTGCCAGCAGCCCCCTACGACCGGGACAGGGGGAAACTTCTAGCACAGATACGCAGTATTTT.

This chain links TRBV2 with TRBJ1-4; D is perhaps TRBD1 (5 bases). Germline lookup yields CDR1 SNHLY and CDR2 FYNNEI. The CDR3 contains 14 residues. V was pared by 4 bases and J by 4 bases, with 10 bases between. The CDR3 protein is CASSVTAFNEKLFF. Written as DNA, the CDR3 is TGTGCCAGCAGTGTGACAGCTTTTAATGAAAAACTGTTTTTT.

The table lists this clone with a count of one. The CDR3: CASSYSHEGEQYF. In DNA, the CDR3 is TGTGCCAGCAGTTACTCGCATGAGGGGGAGCAGTACTTC. The J gene is TRBJ2-7, the V gene TRBV6-5; the D call may be TRBD1 or TRBD2 (5 bases each). The CDR3 contains 13 residues. The V end lost 0 bases, the J end lost 7 bases, and 10 bases lay between the germline ends. Germline values: CDR1 MNHEY, CDR2 SVGAGI.

J is TRBJ1-5 and V is TRBV19, with D hard to call. Trimming stripped 3 bases from V and 7 bases from J, with 10 bases between. Germline values: CDR1 LNHDA, CDR2 SQIVND (reference sequence). This CDR3 region has 13 residues. In nucleotides, the CDR3 is TGTGCCAGTAGTATTATCGTCGGCCAGCCCCAGCATTTT. This translates into CASSIIVGQPQHF.

J is TRBJ2-1 and V is TRBV19, with 8 nucleotides matching TRBD1. CDR1 is LNHDA and CDR2 is SQIVND in the germline V gene (reference sequence). V was clipped by 3 bases and J by 3 bases; unmatched bases: 7. CDR3 size: 16 residues. Here the CDR3 reads CASSIFFGQGYNEQFF. CDR3 bases: TGTGCCAGTAGTATTTTCTTCGGACAGGGCTACAATGAGCAGTTCTTC.

The rearrangement links TRBV29-1 to TRBJ2-3; no reliable D call. Trimming took off 4 bases at V and 2 bases at J, with 10 bases between the two ends. The length of the CDR3 is 13 residues. Germline loops: CDR1 SQVTM, CDR2 ANQGSEA. Here the CDR3 reads CSVGVDSTDTQYF. CDR3 nucleotides: TGCAGCGTTGGGGTCGATTCCACAGATACGCAGTATTTT.

In its sample, this clone was seen once. CDR3 loop: CASSLDADINEQFF. For the CDR3, the DNA is TGCGCCAGCAGCTTGGATGCGGATATTAATGAGCAGTTCTTC. The J gene is TRBJ2-1, the V gene TRBV5-1; the D is unclear. Germline CDR1 and CDR2: SGHRS and YFSETQ. The CDR3 is made up of 14 amino acids. V was clipped by 0 bases and J by 7 bases, with 11 bases between them.

This chain joins TRBV28 and TRBJ2-7, with TRBD2 as a possible D gene (6 bases). CDR1 is MDHEN, CDR2 SYDVKM, per germline. CDR3 length: 11 amino acids. In DNA, the CDR3 is TGTGCGGCGGGGAGCTCCTACGAGCAGTACTTC. Protein product: CAAGSSYEQYF.

As DNA, the CDR3 is TGTGCCAGCAGCCCGATCGTGCCCGGGGAGCTGTTTTTT. The encoded protein is CASSPIVPGELFF. The J gene is TRBJ2-2, the V gene TRBV28; D is undetermined. CDR3 length: 13 amino acids. V was pared by 6 bases and J by 6 bases, with 11 bases between. Germline V gene lookup returns CDR1 MDHEN and CDR2 SYDVKM.

This chain links TRBV5-1 with TRBJ2-1; 12 bases fit TRBD2. Losses at the gene ends were 4 bases for V and 10 bases for J; bases not matched to a gene: 15. CDR3 size: 17 residues. The germline V gene encodes CDR1 SGHRS and CDR2 YFSETQ. As DNA, the CDR3 is TGCGCCAGCAGCCGCCTTCCTAGCGGGAGGGCCCCCGGGGAGCAGTTCTTC. Encoded protein: CASSRLPSGRAPGEQFF.

The chain uses TRBV11-3 and TRBJ2-3; TRBD2 agrees at 10 bases. The CDR3 sequence is 16 residues long. CDR1 is SGHNT, CDR2 YENEEA, per germline. The junction had 7 bases not matched to a gene; V was cut back by 0 bases and J by 7 bases. This CDR3 is CASSLDSSGRGYTQYF. In DNA, the CDR3 is TGTGCCAGCAGCTTAGATAGCAGCGGGAGGGGTTATACGCAGTATTTT.